These 31 T cell receptor beta chains were sequenced from one sample in a study of blood T cell repertoires in COVID-19. The protocol was immunoSEQ multiplex PCR, while the TCRdb copy is restricted to in-frame clones and leaves out a portion. The table records about 120,000 clones, 75% to 90% of them present only once. Sequencing was done on a sample of peripheral blood. These receptors all come from a man in his forties with acute or convalescent COVID-19.

The V gene is TRBV21-1, the J gene TRBJ1-5; TRBD1 is taken as the D call from the table, unchecked against the DNA. TRBV21-1 is a pseudogene. CDR3 length: 15 amino acids. The CDR3 here is CASSSQVVSNQPQHF. As DNA, the CDR3 is TGTGCCAGCAGCTCCCAGGTGGTCAGCAATCAGCCCCAGCATTTT.

This clone appeared once. The chain links TRBV5-6 to TRBJ1-4; 10 bases align to TRBD1. V dropped 1 base and J dropped 6; count of bases not matched to a gene: 3. The length of the CDR3 is 15 residues. The V gene's germline CDR1 is SGHDT and CDR2 YYEEEE. CDR3 sequence: CASSLKGQGYEKLFF. In DNA form, the CDR3 reads TGTGCCAGCAGCTTGAAGGGACAGGGGTATGAAAAACTGTTTTTT.

V gene TRBV30 combines with J gene TRBJ1-2; D is possibly TRBD1 (5 bases). Trimming shortened V by 2 bases and J by 3 bases, and 10 bases separated the two germline ends. Germline-derived CDR1 and CDR2 are GTSNPN and SVGIG (reference sequence). There are 13 residues in the CDR3. CDR3 region: CAWSTQGYYGYTF. For the CDR3, the DNA is TGTGCCTGGAGTACGCAGGGTTACTATGGCTACACCTTC. The full variable domain, rest sourced from reference TRBV30 and TRBJ1-2, is SQTIHQWPATLVQPVGSPLSLECTVEGTSNPNLYWYRQAAGRGLQLLFYSVGIGQISSEVPQNLSASRPQDRQFILSSKKLLLSDSGFYLCAWSTQGYYGYTFGSGTRLTVV.

The chain uses TRBV29-1 and TRBJ2-5; D is uncertain. The CDR3 is 15 amino acids. Germline V gives CDR1 SQVTM, CDR2 ANQGSEA. The ends were cut back, 3 bases at V and 0 bases at J, with 14 bases in the middle. In nucleotides, the CDR3 is TGCAGCGTTGACATTTCGAATAGTTACCAAGAGACCCAGTACTTC. Protein sequence: CSVDISNSYQETQYF.

This clone was observed once. The chain carries TRBV27 and TRBJ1-2; 9 bases map to TRBD1. In germline, CDR1 is MNHEY, CDR2 SMNVEV (reference sequence). The CDR3 sequence is 16 residues long. The junction had 10 bases not matched to a gene; V was cut back by 3 bases and J by 5 bases. CDR3: CASSFRGAGTGYGYTF. The CDR3 coding sequence is TGTGCCAGCAGTTTCCGTGGAGCTGGGACAGGGTATGGCTACACCTTC.

The chain links TRBV7-8 to TRBJ1-5, with D possibly matching TRBD1 (5 bases). Per germline, CDR1 SGHVS and CDR2 FQNEAQ. CDR3 size: 14 residues. Trimming removed 8 bases at V and 3 bases at J, with 14 bases between. The CDR3 region has the DNA TGTGCCAGCGCTAAGGCAGGGTCCAATCAGCCCCAGCATTTT. Translation: CASAKAGSNQPQHF.

The gene calls are TRBV19 and TRBJ1-5, with a possible D match to TRBD1 (6 bases). Germline V gene data show CDR1 as LNHDA and CDR2 as SQIVND (reference sequence). Trimming cost V 7 bases and J 7 bases, with 20 bases left between them. The CDR3 is 15 residues long. The CDR3 nucleotides read TGTGCCAGTAAAGGGACAATAGGGCTAGAACAGCCCCAGCATTTT. Translation: CASKGTIGLEQPQHF.

The chain recombines TRBV7-2 with TRBJ2-3; 7 nucleotides align to TRBD2. The ends lost 5 bases at V and 4 bases at J; junction bases unmatched: 6. This CDR3 contains 14 residues. Germline V lookup: CDR1 SGHTA, CDR2 FQGNSA. The CDR3 region has the DNA TGTGCCAGCAGCCCGGGGGGAGGGTCAGATACGCAGTATTTT. It codes for CASSPGGGSDTQYF.

The chain carries TRBV3-1 (or the pseudogene TRBV3-2) and TRBJ1-1; maybe TRBD1 (6 bases). Germline values: CDR1 LGHDT, CDR2 YNNKEL (reference sequence). There are 14 residues in the CDR3. V lost 1 base to trimming and J lost 6 bases, with 12 bases between them. The CDR3 nucleotides are TGTGCCAGCAGCCAAGTCGCAGGGGCCTCTGAAGCTTTCTTT. It is translated as CASSQVAGASEAFF.

J is TRBJ1-2 and V is TRBV19; the match to TRBD1 covers 8 bases. The germline V gene encodes CDR1 LNHDA and CDR2 SQIVND (reference sequence). This CDR3 contains 14 residues. Losses at the gene ends were 3 bases for V and 4 bases for J; bases not matched to a gene: 4. CDR3 protein: CASSIGQGFYGYTF. CDR3 DNA sequence: TGTGCCAGTAGTATTGGACAGGGCTTCTATGGCTACACCTTC.

The chain employs TRBV6-6 and TRBJ2-1; possibly TRBD1 for D (6 bases). The CDR3 length is 14 residues. Trimming removed 2 bases from V and 8 bases from J, with 13 bases in between. Germline CDR1 reads MNHNY; CDR2 reads SVGAGI (reference sequence). The chain's CDR3 is CASSYVTGIDEQFF. For the CDR3, the DNA is TGTGCCAGCAGTTACGTCACAGGGATTGATGAGCAGTTCTTC.

V gene TRBV4-1 combines with J gene TRBJ2-3; no clear D gene. CDR1 and CDR2 from the germline V gene are MGHRA and YSYEKL. CDR3 length: 13 residues. Trimming cost V 2 bases and J 3 bases, with 6 bases left between them. CDR3 bases: TGCGCCAGCAGCCAAAGTCGGACAGATACGCAGTATTTT. Translating it yields CASSQSRTDTQYF.

The chain couples TRBV3-1 (or the pseudogene TRBV3-2) to TRBJ1-2, with 9 bases fitting TRBD1. The CDR3 consists of 16 residues. In germline, CDR1 is LGHDT, CDR2 YNNKEL (reference sequence). V shed 0 bases and J 7 bases; nucleotides not matched to a gene: 9. Here the CDR3 reads CASSQDLTGTGPGYTF. CDR3 coding DNA: TGTGCCAGCAGCCAAGATCTCACCGGGACAGGGCCTGGCTACACCTTC.

This chain joins TRBV3-1 (or the pseudogene TRBV3-2) and TRBJ1-5; the D gene is possibly TRBD1 (6 bases). The V gene's germline CDR1 is LGHDT and CDR2 YNNKEL (reference sequence). V shed 1 base and J shed 6 bases, with 10 bases lying between them. The CDR3 covers 14 residues. In nucleotides, the CDR3 is TGTGCCAGCAGCCAAGGACAGGTTGCTCAGCCCCAGCATTTT. This codes for CASSQGQVAQPQHF.

J is TRBJ1-1 and V is TRBV6-4; tentatively, D is TRBD1 (6 bases). Germline V gene data show CDR1 as MRHNA and CDR2 as SNTAGT. The CDR3 is 17 residues long. V lost 6 bases and J lost 1, with 21 bases in between. The CDR3 spells CASSVPGQTQKNTEAFF. DNA of the CDR3: TGTGCCAGCAGCGTTCCGGGACAAACACAGAAGAACACTGAAGCTTTCTTT.

This clone has only a few counts. The genes are TRBV11-2 and TRBJ1-2, with a possible D match to TRBD1 (5 bases). Germline values: CDR1 SGHAT, CDR2 FQNNGV. This CDR3 has 13 amino acids. V lost 5 bases, J lost 13 bases, and 20 bases lay in between. The CDR3 DNA is TGTGCCAGCAGCCCGTCGCTCGGCTTGGGGGGCACCTTC. Its translation is CASSPSLGLGGTF.

The rearrangement links TRBV9 to TRBJ1-5; 9 bases map to TRBD1. With 0 bases clipped from V and 4 bases from J, the junction kept 5 bases outside the gene matches. CDR3 length: 16 amino acids. Germline assignment: CDR1 SGDLS and CDR2 YYNGEE. The CDR3 reads CASSVGWDRENQPQHF. For the CDR3, the DNA is TGTGCCAGCAGCGTAGGATGGGACAGGGAAAATCAGCCCCAGCATTTT.

The genes are TRBV5-1 and TRBJ1-6; 9 nucleotides match TRBD1. Trimming at V came to 4 bases and at J to 4 bases, leaving 6 bases not matched to a gene. The length of the CDR3 is 16 residues. Germline V gene lookup returns CDR1 SGHRS and CDR2 YFSETQ. This CDR3 reads CASSEQGATYNSPLHF. The DNA for the CDR3 is TGCGCCAGCAGCGAACAGGGGGCGACTTATAATTCACCCCTCCACTTT.

This sequence joins TRBV9 and TRBJ2-5, with TRBD2 as a possible D gene (7 bases). The CDR3 length is 15 residues. From germline, CDR1 is SGDLS and CDR2 YYNGEE. The germline V and J ends were trimmed by 0 bases and 5 bases, with 14 bases remaining between them. The CDR3: CASSVAAGRGETQYF. The DNA for the CDR3 is TGTGCCAGCAGCGTAGCAGCGGGGAGGGGGGAGACCCAGTACTTC.

The J gene is TRBJ2-1, the V gene TRBV6-2 or TRBV6-3, with D tentatively TRBD1 (5 bases). In germline, CDR1 is MNHEY, CDR2 SVGEGT. This CDR3 has 13 residues. V lost 6 bases and J lost 2, with 8 bases in between. The CDR3 sequence is CASSTRAYNEQFF. CDR3 sequence (DNA): TGTGCCAGCAGCACCAGGGCCTACAATGAGCAGTTCTTC.

For the CDR3, the DNA is TGCGCCAGCAGCCTGGGGACAGGGACGAACCAAGAGACCCAGTACTTC. As protein: CASSLGTGTNQETQYF. The gene calls are TRBV5-1 and TRBJ2-5, with 9 bases that match TRBD1. The germline CDR1 and CDR2 sequences are SGHRS and YFSETQ. V was clipped by 4 bases and J by 0 bases; unmatched bases: 7. The CDR3 loop spans 16 amino acids.

This clone was seen a few times. CDR3 residues: CASNWAGFSNTEAFF. The CDR3 nucleotides read TGCGCCAGCAATTGGGCAGGCTTTTCGAACACTGAAGCTTTCTTT. The chain is built from TRBV5-1 and TRBJ1-1; D gene uncertain. This CDR3 comprises 15 residues. Trimming shortened V by 6 bases and J by 1 base, and 16 bases separated the two germline ends. The germline gives CDR1 SGHRS, CDR2 YFSETQ.

The chain has TRBV19 and TRBJ2-7; TRBD1 aligns across 10 bases. Germline V CDR1 and CDR2: LNHDA, SQIVND (reference sequence). V shed 5 bases, J shed 6 bases, and the junction held 13 bases outside the gene matches. CDR3 length: 16 residues. This chain's CDR3 is CASSPVSDRGRFEQYF. The DNA for the CDR3 is TGTGCCAGTAGTCCCGTTTCAGACAGGGGGCGTTTCGAGCAGTACTTC.

The chain combines TRBV7-3 with TRBJ2-7; D is possibly TRBD1 (6 bases). Germline CDR1 and CDR2: SGHTA and FQGTGA. The V end was cut by 3 bases, the J end by 2 bases, with 8 bases between. This CDR3 region has 13 residues. Here the CDR3 DNA reads TGTGCCAGCAGCTTGGGACAACCCTACGAGCAGTACTTC. It yields the protein CASSLGQPYEQYF. Combining the CDR3 with reference TRBV7-3 and TRBJ2-7 gives the whole variable domain GAGVSQTPSNKVTEKGKYVELRCDPISGHTALYWYRQSLGQGPEFLIYFQGTGAADDSGLPNDRFFAVRPEGSVSTLKIQRTERGDSAVYLCASSLGQPYEQYFGPGTRLTVT.

The genes are TRBV3-1 (or the pseudogene TRBV3-2) and TRBJ1-3, with 8 bases matching TRBD1. CDR3 length equals 16 residues. Germline V lookup: CDR1 LGHDT, CDR2 YNNKEL (reference sequence). V was pared by 2 bases and J by 1 base, with 4 bases of the junction left unmatched. In DNA form, the CDR3 reads TGTGCCAGCAGCCAAAAACGGACAGGGTCTGGAAACACCATATATTTT. Amino acid sequence: CASSQKRTGSGNTIYF.

This chain links TRBV29-1 with TRBJ1-1; no firm D call. Trimming left V 1 base short and J 0 bases short, with 9 bases between. This CDR3 spans 14 amino acids. Germline CDR1 SQVTM, CDR2 ANQGSEA. This CDR3 is CSVEGRPMNTEAFF. The CDR3, as DNA: TGCAGCGTTGAAGGCAGGCCGATGAACACTGAAGCTTTCTTT.

This clone was seen a single time. The chain is built from TRBV5-6 and TRBJ1-2; D is undetermined. Germline values: CDR1 SGHDT, CDR2 YYEEEE. The CDR3 runs 14 residues. V dropped 3 bases and J dropped 5 bases, with 14 bases sitting between them. This CDR3 reads CASSWRTAVYGYTF. CDR3 sequence (DNA): TGTGCCAGCAGCTGGCGCACAGCAGTTTATGGCTACACCTTC.

The V gene is TRBV7-9, the J gene TRBJ1-2; 7 positions match TRBD1. The germline V gene has CDR1 SEHNR and CDR2 FQNEAQ (reference sequence). The length of the CDR3 is 13 residues. Trimming at V came to 4 bases and at J to 6 bases, leaving 5 bases not matched to a gene. CDR3 nucleotides: TGTGCCAGCAGCTCATCAGGGGGGAATGGCTACACCTTC. Amino acids: CASSSSGGNGYTF.

V and J are TRBV19 and TRBJ1-5, with 8 bases lining up with TRBD1. CDR1 and CDR2 (germline): LNHDA, SQIVND (reference sequence). J lost 6 bases, V lost 8 bases, and 3 bases had no gene match. The CDR3 runs 12 residues. CDR3: CASRQGSQPQHF. The CDR3 nucleotides are TGTGCCAGTCGACAGGGGAGTCAGCCCCAGCATTTT.

The chain couples TRBV7-8 to TRBJ1-5; D not resolved. This CDR3 is 13 amino acids long. V was pared by 0 bases and J by 4 bases, with 4 bases between. CDR1 and CDR2 from the germline V gene are SGHVS and FQNEAQ. This chain's CDR3 is CASSLASNQPQHF. DNA for the CDR3: TGTGCCAGCAGCTTAGCATCAAATCAGCCCCAGCATTTT.

V gene TRBV19 combines with J gene TRBJ1-2; D is unclear. The CDR3 contains 12 residues. CDR1 LNHDA and CDR2 SQIVND come from the germline V gene (reference sequence). V lost 9 bases and J lost 4, with 12 bases in between. The DNA of the CDR3 is TGTGCCAGCCGGGGTTACGCCTATGGCTACACCTTC. Amino acid sequence: CASRGYAYGYTF.